One sample yielded the 16 T cell receptor beta chains listed below, sequenced in a study of blood T cell repertoires in COVID-19. Generated by immunoSEQ multiplex PCR, the TCRdb table keeps only in-frame clones and is missing some. Of 55,000 to 80,000 clones detected, around 82% appear once; the ten largest clones hold roughly 5.6%. Sample: peripheral blood. These receptors were taken from a man aged 45-60 years with active COVID-19.

V usage is TRBV7-2 and J usage is TRBJ2-7; weak D call: TRBD2 (5 bases). V lost 3 bases, J lost 3 bases, and 15 bases lay in between. This CDR3 is built from 15 residues. The germline V gene encodes CDR1 SGHTA and CDR2 FQGNSA. The CDR3 nucleotides read TGTGCCAGCAGCTTTACGCTAGCAGTTGGCTACGAGCAGTACTTC. This gives the protein CASSFTLAVGYEQYF.

The chain has TRBV6-2 or TRBV6-3 and TRBJ2-1; D may be TRBD1 (5 bases). V shed 4 bases and J shed 6 bases, with 16 bases lying between them. Germline V CDR1 and CDR2: MNHEY, SVGEGT. The CDR3 loop spans 15 amino acids. CDR3 residues: CASSSRSLRANEQFF. The DNA for the CDR3 is TGTGCCAGCAGTTCCCGGAGCCTCAGGGCCAATGAGCAGTTCTTC.

J is TRBJ1-1 and V is TRBV10-3; 7 bases agree with TRBD1. V gave up 5 bases and J gave up 4 bases; unmatched junction bases: 4. The CDR3 contains 13 residues. CDR1 and CDR2 (germline): ENHRY, SYGVKD. CDR3 sequence: CAISTSGGTEAFF. DNA of the CDR3: TGTGCCATCAGTACCTCAGGGGGCACTGAAGCTTTCTTT.

The gene calls are TRBV19 and TRBJ2-7; 7 bases agree with TRBD1. V shed 5 bases and J 3 bases; nucleotides not matched to a gene: 10. The CDR3 is made up of 15 amino acids. Germline lookup yields CDR1 LNHDA and CDR2 SQIVND (reference sequence). The CDR3 DNA follows: TGTGCCAGTAGTCTAAGACAGGGTACAGACTACGAGCAGTACTTC. Translation: CASSLRQGTDYEQYF.

The V and J genes are TRBV5-1 and TRBJ1-1; 7 nucleotides agree with TRBD1. Losses at the gene ends were 3 bases for V and 5 bases for J; bases not matched to a gene: 10. Looked up from germline, CDR1 is SGHRS and CDR2 is YFSETQ. The CDR3 is made up of 15 amino acids. The CDR3 reads CASSSPSGQSTEAFF. CDR3 nucleotides: TGCGCCAGCAGCTCTCCGTCGGGACAGAGTACTGAAGCTTTCTTT.

The chain links TRBV18 to TRBJ2-3; D unclear. This CDR3 spans 14 amino acids. Germline CDR1 and CDR2: KGHSH and LQKENI. V was shortened by 7 bases and J by 0 bases, with 11 bases between the two germline ends. The CDR3 protein is CASCAAVSTDTQYF. The DNA of the CDR3 is TGTGCCAGCTGCGCGGCAGTTAGCACAGATACGCAGTATTTT.

Only one count was recorded for this clone. The rearrangement joins TRBV12-3 or TRBV12-4 to TRBJ1-5, with D perhaps matching TRBD1 (5 bases). This CDR3 is 12 amino acids long. V lost 5 bases and J lost 7, with 9 bases in between. The CDR3 bases are TGTGCCAGCAGTGCGGGGGTCCAGCCCCAGCATTTT. It translates to CASSAGVQPQHF.

V gene TRBV3-1 (or the pseudogene TRBV3-2) combines with J gene TRBJ2-5; 14 bases line up with TRBD2. V gave up 0 bases and J gave up 5 bases; unmatched junction bases: 8. This CDR3 region has 18 residues. Germline CDR1 LGHDT, CDR2 YNNKEL (reference sequence). The CDR3 is CASSQDGTSGSGVETQYF. In DNA form, the CDR3 reads TGTGCCAGCAGCCAAGACGGGACTAGCGGGAGCGGGGTGGAGACCCAGTACTTC.

V usage is TRBV4-1 and J usage is TRBJ1-4; D ambiguous. V gave up 0 bases and J gave up 0 bases, with 14 bases separating them. CDR3 length: 18 residues. Germline loops: CDR1 MGHRA, CDR2 YSYEKL. CDR3 amino acids: CASSQDPPRLSTNEKLFF. CDR3 sequence (DNA): TGCGCCAGCAGCCAAGACCCCCCCAGGCTATCAACTAATGAAAAACTGTTTTTT.

The chain employs TRBV5-5 and TRBJ2-7, with a tentative D call TRBD2 (5 bases). With 2 bases removed from V and 2 bases from J, the gap between germline ends came to 8 bases. The germline V gene encodes CDR1 SGHKS and CDR2 YYEKEE (reference sequence). CDR3 length equals 13 residues. The CDR3 loop is CASSFTGTYEQYF. The CDR3 coding sequence is TGTGCCAGCAGCTTTACCGGGACCTACGAGCAGTACTTC.

This chain joins TRBV5-1 and TRBJ1-6, with D maybe TRBD1 (5 bases). Germline loops: CDR1 SGHRS, CDR2 YFSETQ. This CDR3 has 15 amino acids. V was cut by 0 bases and J by 9 bases, with 13 bases left in between. The CDR3 region has the DNA TGCGCCAGCAGCTTGGCACGGGACTCGTTTTCACCCCTCCACTTT. It encodes CASSLARDSFSPLHF.

This sequence joins TRBV18 and TRBJ1-5; TRBD1 might be the D (6 bases). Germline V gene sequence: CDR1 KGHSH, CDR2 LQKENI. V was clipped by 2 bases and J by 0 bases, with 17 bases between them. The CDR3 spans 18 residues. CDR3 coding DNA: TGTGCCAGCTCACCAGAGACAGGAGAAACTAATAGCAATCAGCCCCAGCATTTT. Translated, it gives CASSPETGETNSNQPQHF.

The J gene is TRBJ1-2, the V gene TRBV9; D remains ambiguous. V dropped 6 bases and J dropped 9 bases, with 12 bases sitting between them. The CDR3 has 11 residues. From germline, CDR1 is SGDLS and CDR2 YYNGEE. The CDR3 loop reads CASTLNDRYTF. CDR3 nucleotide sequence: TGTGCCAGCACCCTAAACGATCGCTACACCTTC.

This chain links TRBV27 with TRBJ2-7; 9 positions agree with TRBD1. This CDR3 spans 15 amino acids. The ends lost 2 bases at V and 3 bases at J; junction bases unmatched: 5. The germline V gene encodes CDR1 MNHEY and CDR2 SMNVEV (reference sequence). The CDR3 sequence: CASSLKGQGLYEQYF. The CDR3 region has the DNA TGTGCCAGCAGTTTAAAGGGACAGGGACTCTACGAGCAGTACTTC.

The J gene is TRBJ2-7, the V gene TRBV10-3; a weak D match, TRBD1 (6 bases). There are 16 residues in the CDR3. CDR1 and CDR2 (germline): ENHRY, SYGVKD. V lost 0 bases, J lost 6 bases, and 18 bases lay in between. As DNA, the CDR3 is TGTGCCATCAGTGAGTCAGTGGGGACACTAGGTTCCGAGCAGTACTTC. Its translation is CAISESVGTLGSEQYF.

This clone showed up just a few times. The rearrangement uses TRBV9 and TRBJ1-2; tentative D call: TRBD1 (6 bases). The CDR3 loop spans 13 amino acids. Germline CDR1 is SGDLS and CDR2 is YYNGEE. V lost 2 bases, J lost 9 bases, and 14 bases lay in between. CDR3 protein: CASSVDAGDSYTF. CDR3 nucleotides: TGTGCCAGCAGCGTCGACGCAGGGGACAGCTACACCTTC.